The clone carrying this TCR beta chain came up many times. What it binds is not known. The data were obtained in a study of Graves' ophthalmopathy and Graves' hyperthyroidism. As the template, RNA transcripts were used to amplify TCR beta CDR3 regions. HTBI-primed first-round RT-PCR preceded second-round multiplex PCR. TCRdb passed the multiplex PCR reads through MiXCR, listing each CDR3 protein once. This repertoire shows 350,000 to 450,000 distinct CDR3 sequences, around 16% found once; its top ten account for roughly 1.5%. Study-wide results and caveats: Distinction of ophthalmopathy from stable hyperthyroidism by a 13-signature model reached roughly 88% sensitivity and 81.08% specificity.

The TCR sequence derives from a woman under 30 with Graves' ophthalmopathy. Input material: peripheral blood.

The CDR3 DNA reads as TGTGCCAGCAGTTACTTGGCGGGGACCTACGAGCAGTACTTC. This encodes CASSYLAGTYEQYF. V is TRBV6-2 or TRBV6-3 and J is TRBJ2-7; the D gene is possibly TRBD2 (6 bases). V lost 1 base and J 2 bases, leaving 9 bases between the germline ends. The germline CDR1 and CDR2 sequences are MNHEY and SVGEGT. CDR3 length equals 14 residues.